The rows below give T cell receptor beta chains drawn from one sample of a study of T cell changes during pregnancy in multiple sclerosis. The repertoire was sequenced with immunoSEQ multiplex PCR; TCRdb's copy has only in-frame clones and lacks some. The table lists approximately 57,000 clones, around 92% of them singletons. The material was CD4+ T cells from peripheral blood mononuclear cells, obtained in the second trimester of pregnancy. All receptors derive from a female donor with multiple sclerosis, enrolled in a pregnancy study. Both conserved end residues are part of each CDR3. The D gene is left open where the match is weak.

15	TRBV7-9	NA	CASSPVRSLNTEAFF
11	TRBV25-1	NA	CASTGNYGYTF
15	TRBV27	TRBD2	CASSPNSGSPYEQYF
13	TRBV5-1	NA	CASSAGINGGYTF
16	TRBV19	TRBD2	CASSFSGTSGYNEQFF
14	TRBV6-1	NA	CASSESHGKETQYF
15	TRBV6-6	TRBD1	CASSLSGTAPYEQYF
18	TRBV5-6	TRBD1	CASSSYRTGTTTNEKLFF
15	TRBV5-8	TRBD1	CASSSRLPGGVRQFF
15	TRBV6-1	TRBD2	CASIGEAGGTGELFF
15	TRBV6-1	NA	CASSERGGFTYEQYF
21	TRBV19	TRBD2	CASSIDRTGTSGRGSYNEQFF
14	TRBV6-6	NA	CASSPTRSSYEQYF
15	TRBV5-1	TRBD1	CASSPGRDRDYEQYF
16	TRBV5-1	TRBD2	CASSSEPPSGQETQYF
13	TRBV7-9	NA	CASSPQLTGGYTF
15	TRBV28	TRBD2	CASRKRESSYNEQFF
15	TRBV4-2	TRBD2	CASSHSGGMTDTQYF
18	TRBV27	TRBD1	CASSLSPGQGMVDTEAFF
15	TRBV6-1	TRBD2	CASSEASGGLYEQYF
14	TRBV27	NA	CASSIVGRSYEQYF
14	TRBV5-1	NA	CASSPSGGPIEQYF
14	TRBV19	TRBD2	CASSKAGGQDEQFF
17	TRBV4-1	TRBD1	CASSQQQGIATNEKLFF
14	TRBV10-1	TRBD1	CASSEQGKNTEAFF
15	TRBV30	TRBD1	CAWSQGEQGRNEQYF
16	TRBV10-3	TRBD1	CASKLPGTGNTGELFF
14	TRBV29-1	TRBD1	CSVEEGTGGYEQYF
14	TRBV30	TRBD2	CAWRGGGAGKTQYF
15	TRBV19	TRBD2	CASSIGGLAGTEQFF
13	TRBV10-2	NA	CASSPGVEYGYTF
12	TRBV18	NA	CASSRGNTEAFF